These 32 T cell receptor beta chains were all obtained from the same sample, sequenced in a study of CD8+CD57+ T cells in acquired aplastic anemia. TCR beta VDJ and CDR3 profiles were obtained from a genomic DNA template. MiXCR was run by TCRdb on the reads, yielding one entry per CDR3 protein. The sample contains 250,000 to 300,000 distinct CDR3 sequences, approximately 57% of which appear only once. Sequenced material: sorted CD4+, CD8+, or CD8+CD57+ T cells (not recorded which) from PBMCs. The receptor set was obtained from a human donor with severe aplastic anemia or a healthy control (not recorded which).

The chain links TRBV7-2 to TRBJ1-1; D remains ambiguous. CDR3 length: 15 residues. Trimming removed 5 bases from V and 6 bases from J, with 19 bases in between. From germline, CDR1 is SGHTA and CDR2 FQGNSA. DNA for the CDR3: TGTGCCAGCAGCCCGTCGGACCTTGGAAGGGCTGAAGCTTTCTTT. Translating gives CASSPSDLGRAEAFF.

Ten or more counts support this clonotype. The chain has TRBV7-9 and TRBJ2-6; D is perhaps TRBD1 (5 bases). Germline CDR1 reads SEHNR; CDR2 reads FQNEAQ (reference sequence). The V end was cut by 5 bases, the J end by 0 bases, with 14 bases between. There are 17 residues in the CDR3. The CDR3, as DNA: TGTGCCAGCAGCGCCAGGGCGGCTTTCTCTGGGGCCAACGTCCTGACTTTC. This codes for CASSARAAFSGANVLTF. The complete variable domain, with remaining parts taken from reference TRBV7-9 and TRBJ2-6, reads DTGVSQNPRHKITKRGQNVTFRCDPISEHNRLYWYRQTLGQGPEFLTYFQNEAQLEKSRLLSDRFSAERPKGSFSTLEIQRTEQGDSAMYLCASSARAAFSGANVLTFGAGSRLTVL.

Worth noting for this clonotype: A much larger clonotype is one base distant, so this may be a read error. The genes are TRBV11-3 and TRBJ1-3; no clear D. CDR1 SGHNT and CDR2 YENEEA come from the germline V gene. The V end was cut by 1 base, the J end by 4 bases, with 11 bases between. The CDR3 has 15 amino acids. CDR3 coding DNA: TGTGCCAGCAGCTTAGGAGTGCGCGGGGGAAACACCATATATTTT. Protein sequence: CASSLGVRGGNTIYF.

This clonotype was detected only once. In nucleotides, the CDR3 is TGTGCCACCAGCAGAGACGCCACAGGGAAAGGGCAGCCCCAGCATTTT. This sequence encodes CATSRDATGKGQPQHF. V usage is TRBV15 and J usage is TRBJ1-5; a possible D gene is TRBD1 (6 bases). Germline V CDR1 and CDR2: LNHNV, YYDKDF (reference sequence). CDR3 length: 16 amino acids. With 0 bases removed from V and 7 bases from J, the gap between germline ends came to 16 bases.

A single count supports this clonotype. The chain carries TRBV19 and TRBJ2-7; 10 nucleotides align to TRBD2. V shed 0 bases, J shed 2 bases, and the junction held 7 bases outside the gene matches. The CDR3 covers 17 residues. CDR1 is LNHDA and CDR2 is SQIVND in the germline V gene (reference sequence). This CDR3 reads CASSIDPTSGATYEQYF. The CDR3 DNA sequence: TGTGCCAGTAGTATAGACCCCACTAGCGGGGCGACCTACGAGCAGTACTTC. Variable domain in full (rest from reference TRBV19 and TRBJ2-7): DGGITQSPKYLFRKEGQNVTLSCEQNLNHDAMYWYRQDPGQGLRLIYYSQIVNDFQKGDIAEGYSVSREKKESFPLTVTSAQKNPTAFYLCASSIDPTSGATYEQYFGPGTRLTVT.

This clonotype was seen at least ten times. The gene calls are TRBV7-3 and TRBJ2-5; TRBD2 matches at 9 bases. The CDR3 has 15 amino acids. The germline gives CDR1 SGHTA, CDR2 FQGTGA. V was clipped by 2 bases and J by 4 bases; unmatched bases: 5. The CDR3 region has the DNA TGTGCCAGCAGCTTATCAGCGGGGGGCGGAGAGACCCAGTACTTC. Protein: CASSLSAGGGETQYF.

This clonotype was seen repeatedly, ten times or more. V usage is TRBV19 and J usage is TRBJ1-2; D is unclear. V lost 3 bases, J lost 3 bases, and 14 bases lay in between. The CDR3 covers 15 residues. Germline CDR1 is LNHDA and CDR2 is SQIVND (reference sequence). CDR3 coding DNA: TGTGCCAGTAGTATTGGCGGCAGTCGGGACTATGGCTACACCTTC. It encodes CASSIGGSRDYGYTF.

In its sample, this clonotype was seen once. V is TRBV5-1 and J is TRBJ1-1; D is unclear. Trimming cost V 3 bases and J 6 bases, with 12 bases left between them. Germline CDR1 SGHRS, CDR2 YFSETQ. The CDR3 covers 13 residues. The CDR3 region is CASSSSSAPEAFF. The DNA of the CDR3 is TGCGCCAGCAGCTCGAGTTCCGCTCCTGAAGCTTTCTTT.

The CDR3 spells CSARDQGWGAFF. CDR3 sequence (DNA): TGCAGTGCTAGAGATCAGGGTTGGGGAGCTTTCTTT. This rearrangement joins TRBV20-1 to TRBJ1-1; a possible D gene is TRBD1 (5 bases). This CDR3 has 12 residues. V was clipped by 0 bases and J by 10 bases, with 12 bases between them. The germline V gene encodes CDR1 DFQATT and CDR2 SNEGSKA (reference sequence).

CDR3 DNA: TGTGCCAGCAGCTTAGTGCATGACTACGAGCAGTACTTC. Translated: CASSLVHDYEQYF. The chain links TRBV7-9 to TRBJ2-7; no firm D call. CDR1 and CDR2 from the germline V gene are SEHNR and FQNEAQ (reference sequence). Trimming took 1 base from V and 3 from J, leaving 7 bases between them. The CDR3 runs to 13 residues.

The chain combines TRBV29-1 with TRBJ1-6, with D tentatively TRBD1 (5 bases). CDR1 and CDR2 from the germline V gene are SQVTM and ANQGSEA. This CDR3 is built from 15 residues. The V gene lost 6 bases and the J gene lost 8 bases, with 20 bases spanning the gap. This CDR3 reads CSVRASGTADSPLHF. The CDR3 coding sequence is TGCAGCGTACGAGCTTCCGGGACGGCTGATTCACCCCTCCACTTT.

The rearrangement joins TRBV10-3 to TRBJ1-5, with 7 bases matching TRBD1. The J segment lost 3 bases and the V segment lost 6 bases, leaving 2 bases of the junction unmatched. From germline, CDR1 is ENHRY and CDR2 SYGVKD. CDR3 length: 13 residues. This CDR3 reads CAIRDRYNQPQHF. The CDR3 DNA reads as TGTGCCATCAGGGACAGGTACAATCAGCCCCAGCATTTT.

V usage is TRBV20-1 and J usage is TRBJ2-5; D could derive from TRBD1 or TRBD2 (5 bases each). This CDR3 is 14 amino acids long. The V gene's germline CDR1 is DFQATT and CDR2 SNEGSKA (reference sequence). Deletions cut 2 bases from V and 2 bases from J, with 12 bases between. DNA for the CDR3: TGCAGTGCTAGACCTGGGACCCAACAAGAGACCCAGTACTTC. Translation: CSARPGTQQETQYF.

This chain connects TRBV18 to TRBJ1-1; no firm D call. This CDR3 has 14 amino acids. Trimming removed 3 bases at V and 1 base at J, with 9 bases between. Germline V CDR1 and CDR2: KGHSH, LQKENI. CDR3 nucleotide sequence: TGTGCCAGCTCACCCCGAGGAGGGAACACTGAAGCTTTCTTT. This gives the protein CASSPRGGNTEAFF.

V and J are TRBV15 and TRBJ2-2, with a tentative D call TRBD2 (5 bases). The V gene lost 0 bases and the J gene lost 4 bases, with 12 bases spanning the gap. This CDR3 has 16 amino acids. The V gene's germline CDR1 is LNHNV and CDR2 YYDKDF (reference sequence). The DNA of the CDR3 is TGTGCCACCAGCAGAGAGAGGGATTGGAGCACCGGGGAGCTGTTTTTT. Amino acids: CATSRERDWSTGELFF.

There are many counts of this clonotype. This chain links TRBV11-1 with TRBJ1-6, with TRBD1 matching over 9 bases. Losses at the gene ends were 4 bases for V and 9 bases for J; bases not matched to a gene: 4. The CDR3 is 14 residues long. Germline-derived CDR1 and CDR2 are SGHAT and FQDESV (reference sequence). This CDR3 is CASSSRDRVSPLHF. The CDR3 nucleotides read TGTGCCAGCAGCTCCCGGGACAGGGTTTCACCCCTCCACTTT. The full variable domain, rest sourced from reference TRBV11-1 and TRBJ1-6, is EAEVAQSPRYKITEKSQAVAFWCDPISGHATLYWYRQILGQGPELLVQFQDESVVDDSQLPKDRFSAERLKGVDSTLKIQPAELGDSAMYLCASSSRDRVSPLHFGNGTRLTVT.

This chain links TRBV2 with TRBJ1-5; D perhaps matches TRBD1 (6 bases). With 8 bases removed from V and 3 bases from J, the gap between germline ends came to 23 bases. Germline CDR1 and CDR2: SNHLY and FYNNEI. The CDR3 sequence is 17 residues long. The CDR3 protein is CASVGRTVGLDNQPQHF. The CDR3 DNA is TGTGCCAGCGTGGGACGGACAGTGGGGCTCGACAATCAGCCCCAGCATTTT. The whole variable domain, filled in from reference TRBV2 and TRBJ1-5, reads EPEVTQTPSHQVTQMGQEVILRCVPISNHLYFYWYRQILGQKVEFLVSFYNNEISEKSEIFDDQFSVERPDGSNFTLKIRSTKLEDSAMYFCASVGRTVGLDNQPQHFGDGTRLSIL.

In this sample, this clonotype turned up many times. The CDR3 nucleotides are TGTGCCAGCAGCTTAGGGGACAGGGACAATTCACCCCTCCACTTT. This gives the protein CASSLGDRDNSPLHF. The V and J genes are TRBV5-6 and TRBJ1-6; 9 nucleotides match TRBD1. This CDR3 has 15 residues. From germline, CDR1 is SGHDT and CDR2 YYEEEE. J gave up 7 bases and V 2 bases, and 4 bases lay outside the gene matches.

Details on this clonotype: At one of its ends the junction is not consistent with the germline gene, which may arise from a read error. V usage is TRBV5-1 and J usage is TRBJ2-6; the D gene is possibly TRBD1 (6 bases). CDR1 and CDR2 (germline): SGHRS, YFSETQ. This CDR3 has 14 residues. The CDR3 bases are TGCGCCAGCAGCTTGGGGCGGCAGGGGAACACTGAAGCTTTC. Amino acid sequence: CASSLGRQGNTEAF.

This clonotype was observed many times. The chain recombines TRBV30 with TRBJ1-2; possibly TRBD1 for D (5 bases). This CDR3 is built from 12 residues. Germline V CDR1 and CDR2: GTSNPN, SVGIG (reference sequence). Trimming shortened V by 3 bases and J by 7 bases, and 12 bases separated the two germline ends. The CDR3 DNA reads as TGTGCCTGGAGCCCCATGGGGGGTGGCTACACCTTC. Protein sequence: CAWSPMGGGYTF.

This clonotype appeared many times. This chain links TRBV10-1 with TRBJ2-1, with 7 bases lining up with TRBD1. There are 13 residues in the CDR3. Germline V lookup: CDR1 WNHNN, CDR2 SYGVQD (reference sequence). J lost 4 bases, V lost 6 bases, and 3 bases had no gene match. CDR3 nucleotides: TGCGCCAGCAGACAGGGGATTTACAATGAGCAGTTCTTC. Amino acid sequence: CASRQGIYNEQFF.

The chain combines TRBV7-3 with TRBJ2-7; the match to TRBD2 covers 9 bases. This CDR3 has 13 residues. Trimming took 11 bases from V and 2 from J; bases not matched to a gene: 7. Germline CDR1 is SGHTA and CDR2 is FQGTGA. The CDR3 reads CASYAGGPYEQYF. CDR3 in DNA: TGTGCCTCGTACGCGGGAGGGCCCTACGAGCAGTACTTC.

V is TRBV20-1 and J is TRBJ2-3, with 9 bases aligning to TRBD1. The V gene's germline CDR1 is DFQATT and CDR2 SNEGSKA (reference sequence). V lost 6 bases, J lost 5 bases, and 12 bases stayed unmatched. The CDR3 contains 15 residues. The CDR3 region has the DNA TGCAGTGCCCCGGGCTCGACAGGGGGAATAGATACGCAGTATTTT. Protein: CSAPGSTGGIDTQYF.

The sample holds many counts of this clonotype. CDR3 DNA sequence: TGTGCCAGCAGTTACTCTGAGGGAACGAAGACCCAGTACTTC. It encodes CASSYSEGTKTQYF. The chain employs TRBV6-2 or TRBV6-3 and TRBJ2-5, with a weak D call TRBD2 (5 bases). Germline V gives CDR1 MNHEY, CDR2 SVGEGT. The CDR3 contains 14 residues. Trimming removed 0 bases from V and 6 bases from J, with 11 bases in between.

This rearrangement joins TRBV10-3 to TRBJ2-3; a possible D gene is TRBD1 (6 bases). The CDR3 extends over 14 amino acids. CDR1 ENHRY and CDR2 SYGVKD come from the germline V gene. V was cut by 10 bases and J by 0 bases, with 14 bases left in between. The CDR3 bases are TGTGCCAGCACAAAGGACAGTAGCACAGATACGCAGTATTTT. This codes for CASTKDSSTDTQYF.

The table lists this clonotype with many counts. The genes are TRBV19 and TRBJ1-4; TRBD1 might be the D (6 bases). The germline gives CDR1 LNHDA, CDR2 SQIVND (reference sequence). Between the trimmed V and J ends, which lost 4 bases and 6 bases, there was a span of 21 bases. The CDR3 sequence is 17 residues long. CDR3 nucleotide sequence: TGTGCCAGTAGTAGTGGTTGGGTACAGGGCCGTCATGAAAAACTGTTTTTT. Its protein product is CASSSGWVQGRHEKLFF.

The sample holds a few counts of this clonotype. V and J are TRBV7-9 and TRBJ2-1; either TRBD1 or TRBD2 may supply D (5 bases each). Trimming stripped 0 bases from V and 4 bases from J, with 10 bases between. Germline CDR1 reads SEHNR; CDR2 reads FQNEAQ (reference sequence). CDR3 length: 15 amino acids. CDR3 in amino acids: CASSLASGGYNEQFF. The CDR3 region has the DNA TGTGCCAGCAGCTTAGCAAGTGGGGGTTACAATGAGCAGTTCTTC.

This clonotype was counted only a few times. V gene TRBV6-2 or TRBV6-3 combines with J gene TRBJ1-5; the D gene is possibly TRBD1 (6 bases). Deletions cut 4 bases from V and 3 bases from J, with 16 bases between. The CDR3 covers 16 residues. Germline assignment: CDR1 MNHEY and CDR2 SVGEGT. CDR3 sequence reads: CASSSPGGRVNQPQHF. CDR3 bases: TGTGCCAGCAGTTCCCCCGGGGGGCGAGTCAATCAGCCCCAGCATTTT.

On this clonotype itself: A much more abundant neighbour one base away suggests this may be a read error. The genes are TRBV12-3 or TRBV12-4 and TRBJ1-2; no firm D call. The V gene lost 6 bases and the J gene lost 7 bases, with 21 bases spanning the gap. CDR3 length: 15 residues. CDR3 bases: TGTGCCAGCAGGCTTTCCGGGGAACCTTTAAGTGGCTACACCTTC. Translated: CASRLSGEPLSGYTF.

The gene calls are TRBV18 and TRBJ1-1, with TRBD1 identical over 11 bases. V was pared by 5 bases and J by 4 bases, with 3 bases of the junction left unmatched. The CDR3 sequence is 14 residues long. Germline V lookup: CDR1 KGHSH, CDR2 LQKENI. The CDR3 region is CASSGQGAITEAFF. The CDR3 nucleotides are TGTGCCAGCTCAGGACAGGGGGCGATCACTGAAGCTTTCTTT.

This clonotype has a count of ten or more. An end of the junction differs from the germline gene, which may be a read error. V is TRBV7-7 and J is TRBJ1-1; TRBD1 might be the D (5 bases). Looked up from germline, CDR1 is SSHAT and CDR2 is FNYEAQ (reference sequence). The CDR3 extends over 19 amino acids. The CDR3 bases are TGTGCTAGCAGCTATAGCCTCCGACAGATAGGGTCAGGTAACACTGAAGCTTTCTTT. This translates into CASSYSLRQIGSGNTEAFF.

In its sample, this clonotype was seen many times. The rearrangement joins TRBV9 to TRBJ2-2, with 7 bases fitting TRBD1. The CDR3 is 16 amino acids. After removal of 0 bases from V and 7 bases from J, the junction contained 9 bases not matched to a gene. CDR1 is SGDLS and CDR2 is YYNGEE in the germline V gene. CDR3 residues: CASSVAGQISGGELFF. The CDR3 nucleotides read TGTGCCAGCAGCGTAGCGGGACAGATCTCTGGCGGGGAGCTGTTTTTT.